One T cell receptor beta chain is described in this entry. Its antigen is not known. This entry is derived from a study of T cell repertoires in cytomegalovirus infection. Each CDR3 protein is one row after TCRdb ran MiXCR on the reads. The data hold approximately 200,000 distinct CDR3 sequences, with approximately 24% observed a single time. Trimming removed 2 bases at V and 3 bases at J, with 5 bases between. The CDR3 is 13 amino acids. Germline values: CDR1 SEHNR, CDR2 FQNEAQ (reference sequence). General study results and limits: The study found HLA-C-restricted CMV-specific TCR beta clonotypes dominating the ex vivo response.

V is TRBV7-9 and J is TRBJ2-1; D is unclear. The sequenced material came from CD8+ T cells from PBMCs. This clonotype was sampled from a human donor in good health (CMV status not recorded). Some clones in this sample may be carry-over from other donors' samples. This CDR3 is CASSLPSYNEQFF. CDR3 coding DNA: TGTGCCAGCAGCTTACCTAGCTACAATGAGCAGTTCTTC.